This T cell receptor beta chain originates from a study of human T cells and chemical hapten exposure. Broader study findings: Each of the donors had alopecia, so their immune responses may not resemble those of healthy people. DPC sensitization produced no change in TCRs with frequency above 1 in 1000.

CDR1 LGHNA and CDR2 YSLEER come from the germline V gene. The CDR3 runs to 14 residues. V trimming: 4 bases; J trimming: 5 bases; junction bases outside the gene matches: 4. The time point is: patch test 2, 6 weeks after DPC sensitization. Documented treatment: therapeutic diphenylcyclopropenone sensitization with weekly scalp DPC. TCRdb recomputed calls from the RACE reads with MiXCR, one row per CDR3 protein. Here the sample spans about 54,000 distinct CDR3 sequences, about 9.9% being singletons. There are many counts of this clonotype. Antigen: not known. The source of this sequence is a woman aged 45-59 years with alopecia areata. Some clones in this sample may be carry-over from other donors' samples. J is TRBJ1-2 and V is TRBV4-3; 10 bases line up with TRBD1. The input for sequencing was whole blood, taken in connection with sensitization to the hapten diphenylcyclopropenone (DPC). The CDR3, as DNA: TGCGCCAGCAGCCGAGAGGACAGGGGGTATGGCTACACCTTC. This translates into CASSREDRGYGYTF.